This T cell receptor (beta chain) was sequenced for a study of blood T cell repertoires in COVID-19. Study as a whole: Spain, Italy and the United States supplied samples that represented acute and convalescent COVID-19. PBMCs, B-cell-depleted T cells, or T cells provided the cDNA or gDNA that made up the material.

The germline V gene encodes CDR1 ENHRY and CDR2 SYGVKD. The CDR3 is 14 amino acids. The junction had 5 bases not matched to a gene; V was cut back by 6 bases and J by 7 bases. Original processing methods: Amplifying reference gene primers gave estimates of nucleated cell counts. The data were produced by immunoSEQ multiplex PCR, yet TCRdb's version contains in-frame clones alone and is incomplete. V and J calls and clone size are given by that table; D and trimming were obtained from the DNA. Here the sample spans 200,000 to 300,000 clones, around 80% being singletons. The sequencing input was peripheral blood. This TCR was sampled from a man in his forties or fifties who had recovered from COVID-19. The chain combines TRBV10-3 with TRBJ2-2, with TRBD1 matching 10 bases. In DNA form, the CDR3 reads TGTGCCATCAGCGGACAGGGGGAAGTCGGGGAGCTGTTTTTT. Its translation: CAISGQGEVGELFF.